Shown below are 11 T cell receptor beta chains from a single sample sequenced in a study of blood T cell repertoires in COVID-19. Some clones are missing from TCRdb's copy, which holds only in-frame ones; the method was immunoSEQ multiplex PCR. The data contain under 200,000 clones, about 85% of them singletons. The specimen sequenced was peripheral blood. The receptor set was obtained from a woman in her fifties or sixties with COVID-19, enrolled during active disease.

The rearrangement links TRBV6-5 to TRBJ1-5; 7 bases agree with TRBD1. CDR1 MNHEY and CDR2 SVGAGI come from the germline V gene. The CDR3 spans 15 residues. The trim removed 0 bases at V and 5 bases at J, leaving 4 bases unmatched. The CDR3 bases are TGTGCCAGCAGTTACTCGAGGGGGCATCATCAGCCCCAGCATTTT. Its translation is CASSYSRGHHQPQHF.

This clone was detected once. This sample also contains other DNA sequences that code for the same CDR3. The chain couples TRBV6-1 to TRBJ1-1; perhaps TRBD1 as D (6 bases). The CDR3 covers 18 residues. Germline V gene data show CDR1 as MNHNS and CDR2 as SASEGT. Between the trimmed V and J ends, which lost 3 bases and 4 bases, there was a span of 24 bases. This CDR3 is CASSETLQGFSFGTEAFF. The CDR3 DNA sequence: TGTGCCAGCAGTGAGACCCTACAGGGATTTAGTTTTGGCACTGAAGCTTTCTTT.

The V call is TRBV9, the J call TRBJ1-4; D perhaps matches TRBD1 (5 bases). From germline, CDR1 is SGDLS and CDR2 YYNGEE. V lost 0 bases and J lost 7, with 16 bases in between. The CDR3 has 16 residues. The CDR3 loop is CASSVAPGTGGEKLFF. Here the CDR3 DNA reads TGTGCCAGCAGCGTAGCCCCAGGGACTGGCGGTGAAAAACTGTTTTTT.

The chain is built from TRBV18 and TRBJ1-4; tentative D call: TRBD1 (5 bases). Germline V CDR1 and CDR2: KGHSH, LQKENI. The CDR3 runs 15 residues. V lost 2 bases to trimming and J lost 8 bases, with 15 bases between them. In DNA, the CDR3 is TGTGCCAGCTCACCAGCGAGCCAGCGGGACGAAAAACTGTTTTTT. Translated, it gives CASSPASQRDEKLFF.

The chain couples TRBV5-1 to TRBJ1-1; 8 positions agree with TRBD1. CDR3 size: 14 residues. CDR1 SGHRS and CDR2 YFSETQ come from the germline V gene. V lost 6 bases to trimming and J lost 2 bases; unmatched junction nucleotides: 6. In DNA, the CDR3 is TGCGCCAGCACCCCCGGACAGGGCAACACTGAAGCTTTCTTT. Its translation is CASTPGQGNTEAFF.

This sequence joins TRBV10-2 and TRBJ2-3, with D unclear. Germline V gives CDR1 WSHSY, CDR2 SAAADI. Trimming stripped 3 bases from V and 1 base from J, with 11 bases between. This CDR3 contains 15 residues. The CDR3 sequence: CASSDGWSGTDTQYF. The CDR3 nucleotides read TGCGCCAGCAGTGATGGTTGGAGCGGCACAGATACGCAGTATTTT.

This clone showed up just a few times. This rearrangement joins TRBV9 to TRBJ2-1; possible D gene TRBD1, 5 bases. Trimming took 3 bases from V and 4 from J, leaving 11 bases between them. Germline CDR1 and CDR2: SGDLS and YYNGEE. The CDR3 consists of 14 residues. CDR3 sequence reads: CASSGGGPYNEQFF. The CDR3 DNA sequence: TGTGCCAGCAGCGGGGGCGGTCCTTACAATGAGCAGTTCTTC.

V and J are TRBV6-5 and TRBJ1-1, with a tentative D call TRBD1 (5 bases). There are 15 residues in the CDR3. CDR1 and CDR2 (germline): MNHEY, SVGAGI. Deletions cut 7 bases from V and 5 bases from J, with 20 bases between. The chain's CDR3 is CASKVLRQTGTEAFF. The CDR3 DNA reads TGTGCCAGCAAGGTTCTTAGACAGACTGGGACTGAAGCTTTCTTT.

The rearrangement joins TRBV11-3 to TRBJ1-1, with 8 nucleotides matching TRBD1. Germline CDR1 and CDR2: SGHNT and YENEEA. CDR3 length equals 12 residues. J gave up 7 bases and V 5 bases, and 3 bases lay outside the gene matches. The CDR3 region is CASSPGGGEAFF. The CDR3 nucleotides are TGTGCCAGCAGCCCAGGGGGCGGTGAAGCTTTCTTT.

V is TRBV5-1 and J is TRBJ2-1, with TRBD2 as a possible D gene (6 bases). CDR3 size: 12 residues. Germline-derived CDR1 and CDR2 are SGHRS and YFSETQ. V lost 5 bases and J lost 5, with 8 bases in between. The CDR3 coding sequence is TGCGCCAGCAGTCCGGGGGACAATGAGCAGTTCTTC. Its translation is CASSPGDNEQFF. The variable domain in full, with the rest retrieved from reference TRBV5-1 and TRBJ2-1, is KAGVTQTPRYLIKTRGQQVTLSCSPISGHRSVSWYQQTPGQGLQFLFEYFSETQRNKGNFPGRFSGRQFSNSRSEMNVSTLELGDSALYLCASSPGDNEQFFGPGTRLTVL.

The chain employs TRBV2 and TRBJ1-2; D is possibly TRBD1 (6 bases). The CDR3 is 15 amino acids. Trimming took off 6 bases at V and 5 bases at J, with 19 bases between the two ends. Germline CDR1 and CDR2: SNHLY and FYNNEI. CDR3 in DNA: TGTGCCAGCAGGGAGTTACAGGGCTCTCTATATGGCTACACCTTC. Amino acid sequence: CASRELQGSLYGYTF.